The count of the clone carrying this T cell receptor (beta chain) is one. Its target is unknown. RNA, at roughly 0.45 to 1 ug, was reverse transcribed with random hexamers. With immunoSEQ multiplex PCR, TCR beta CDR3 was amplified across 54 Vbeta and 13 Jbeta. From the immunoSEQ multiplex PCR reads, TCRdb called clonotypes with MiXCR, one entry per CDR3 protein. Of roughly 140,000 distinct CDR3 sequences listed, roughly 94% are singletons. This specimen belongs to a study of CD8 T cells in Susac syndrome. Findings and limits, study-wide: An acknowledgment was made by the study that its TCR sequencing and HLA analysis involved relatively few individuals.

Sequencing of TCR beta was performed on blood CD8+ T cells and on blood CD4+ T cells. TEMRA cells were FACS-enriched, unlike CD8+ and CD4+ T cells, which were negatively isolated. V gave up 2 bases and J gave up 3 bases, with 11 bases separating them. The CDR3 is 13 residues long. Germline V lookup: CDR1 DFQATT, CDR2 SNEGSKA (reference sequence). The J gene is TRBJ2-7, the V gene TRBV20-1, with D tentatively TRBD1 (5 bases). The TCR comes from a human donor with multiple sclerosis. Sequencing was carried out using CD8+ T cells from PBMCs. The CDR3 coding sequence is TGCAGTGCTAGAAACAGGTCCATCTACGAGCAGTACTTC. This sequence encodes CSARNRSIYEQYF.